One and the same sample provided the 31 T cell receptor beta chains below, sequenced in a study of OX40 agonist ivuxolimab in advanced cancers. This table comes from immunoSEQ multiplex PCR, and its TCRdb copy is limited to in-frame clones, with some not included. The sample carries about 63,000 clones, less than 90% recorded once. Specimen: CD4+ or CD8+ T cells sorted from blood, collected in a trial of the OX40 agonist ivuxolimab. The origin of the receptors is an adult with an advanced solid tumor such as melanoma, head and neck, liver or kidney cancer.

This chain joins TRBV15 and TRBJ2-7; TRBD1 aligns across 8 bases. Germline V gives CDR1 LNHNV, CDR2 YYDKDF (reference sequence). The CDR3 consists of 15 residues. Germline trimming cut 1 base from V and 4 bases from J; bases unmatched to any gene: 6. Written as DNA, the CDR3 is TGTGCCACCAGCAGAGGTCAGACAGGGGCGTACGAGCAGTACTTC. This codes for CATSRGQTGAYEQYF.

There are a few counts of this clone. The CDR3 reads CASSRRDQPQHF. The CDR3 region has the DNA TGTGCCAGTAGTCGCCGTGACCAGCCCCAGCATTTT. The chain combines TRBV19 with TRBJ1-5; the D is unclear. Germline values: CDR1 LNHDA, CDR2 SQIVND (reference sequence). Trimming cost V 5 bases and J 7 bases, with 9 bases left between them. The CDR3 contains 12 residues.

The V call is TRBV10-3, the J call TRBJ2-1, with a tentative D call TRBD2 (5 bases). The germline CDR1 and CDR2 sequences are ENHRY and SYGVKD. CDR3 size: 14 residues. V dropped 7 bases and J dropped 9 bases, with 19 bases sitting between them. CDR3 in amino acids: CAIMASGGGSEQFF. In nucleotides, the CDR3 is TGTGCCATCATGGCAAGCGGCGGCGGATCTGAGCAGTTCTTC.

The chain has TRBV6-5 and TRBJ1-5; TRBD1 matches at 9 bases. Trimming at V came to 6 bases and at J to 4 bases, leaving 4 bases not matched to a gene. Germline V gene lookup returns CDR1 MNHEY and CDR2 SVGAGI. This CDR3 contains 14 residues. The DNA of the CDR3 is TGTGCCAGCAGGTGGACAGGGGAAAATCAGCCCCAGCATTTT. Protein product: CASRWTGENQPQHF.

Regarding this clone: Other nucleotide sequences in the sample specify the same CDR3. The chain links TRBV7-9 to TRBJ2-3; D is unresolved. Trimming left V 1 base short and J 4 bases short, with 9 bases between. Germline assignment: CDR1 SEHNR and CDR2 FQNEAQ (reference sequence). CDR3 length: 14 residues. CDR3 sequence reads: CASSLGSGADTQYF. The CDR3 nucleotides are TGTGCCAGCAGCTTAGGGTCGGGCGCAGATACGCAGTATTTT.

The genes are TRBV4-3 and TRBJ2-2; TRBD2 matches 10 bases. Losses at the gene ends were 9 bases for V and 1 base for J; bases not matched to a gene: 8. Germline CDR1 is LGHNA and CDR2 is YSLEER. This CDR3 comprises 16 residues. CDR3 amino acids: CASRKSSGRNTGELFF. The CDR3 region has the DNA TGCGCCAGTAGAAAATCTAGCGGGAGGAACACCGGGGAGCTGTTTTTT.

This clone has only one observation. The genes are TRBV7-8 and TRBJ2-5, with 11 bases that match TRBD2. Losses at the gene ends were 5 bases for V and 5 bases for J; bases not matched to a gene: 7. Germline V gene sequence: CDR1 SGHVS, CDR2 FQNEAQ. The CDR3 spans 15 residues. CDR3 nucleotide sequence: TGTGCCAGCAGCCAGCGGACTAGCGGGCAGGAGACCCAGTACTTC. Its protein is CASSQRTSGQETQYF.

Here the CDR3 DNA reads TGTGCCAGCAGCTTAACGGGACCCAATCAGCCCCAGCATTTT. Amino acids: CASSLTGPNQPQHF. V gene TRBV7-3 combines with J gene TRBJ1-5; TRBD1 is a possible D gene (5 bases). The CDR3 is 14 residues long. Germline loops: CDR1 SGHTA, CDR2 FQGTGA. Trimming took off 0 bases at V and 3 bases at J, with 6 bases between the two ends.

The V and J genes are TRBV28 and TRBJ2-2, with D possibly matching TRBD1 (7 bases). CDR1 and CDR2 (germline): MDHEN, SYDVKM. Trimming cost V 6 bases and J 7 bases, with 18 bases left between them. This CDR3 has 15 residues. The CDR3 DNA reads TGTGCCAGCAGAACCCAGGGGGGCTGGGGCGGGGAGCTGTTTTTT. Protein product: CASRTQGGWGGELFF.

The rearrangement uses TRBV15 and TRBJ2-1; the match to TRBD2 covers 7 bases. Germline V gene data show CDR1 as LNHNV and CDR2 as YYDKDF (reference sequence). Unmatched junction bases numbered 3, after V lost 0 bases and J lost 1 base. The CDR3 sequence is 16 residues long. In DNA form, the CDR3 reads TGTGCCACCAGCAGAGAATTAGCGGGTTCCTACAATGAGCAGTTCTTC. It is translated as CATSRELAGSYNEQFF.

The J gene is TRBJ2-3, the V gene TRBV21-1; the listed D gene, TRBD2, was not tested against the DNA. TRBV21-1 constitutes a pseudogene. The CDR3 loop spans 17 amino acids. In DNA, the CDR3 is TGTGCCAGCACCCTCGGAAGGCCGCGGGAGGGCACAGATACGCAGTATTTT. This translates into CASTLGRPREGTDTQYF.

The chain recombines TRBV11-2 with TRBJ2-3; D gene ambiguous. Germline lookup yields CDR1 SGHAT and CDR2 FQNNGV. CDR3 length equals 12 residues. The V end lost 4 bases, the J end lost 7 bases, and 9 bases lay between the germline ends. The CDR3 region has the DNA TGTGCCAGCAGCTCCTCGGCAAATACGCAGTATTTT. It translates to CASSSSANTQYF.

This clone was observed a single time. J is TRBJ1-4 and V is TRBV10-3; 8 positions agree with TRBD1. V trimming: 0 bases; J trimming: 3 bases; junction bases outside the gene matches: 0. Germline-derived CDR1 and CDR2 are ENHRY and SYGVKD. The CDR3 extends over 15 amino acids. CDR3 amino acids: CAISESTGANEKLFF. The CDR3 nucleotides read TGTGCCATCAGTGAGTCGACAGGGGCTAATGAAAAACTGTTTTTT.

The count of this clone is one. The chain carries TRBV28 and TRBJ2-3; D is unclear. V was shortened by 2 bases and J by 3 bases, with 9 bases between the two germline ends. Looked up from germline, CDR1 is MDHEN and CDR2 is SYDVKM. The CDR3 spans 14 residues. The CDR3 spells CASSLRGVTDTQYF. The CDR3 bases are TGTGCCAGCAGTTTAAGAGGAGTGACAGATACGCAGTATTTT. The full variable domain, in which reference TRBV28 and TRBJ2-3 provide the parts outside the CDR3, is DVKVTQSSRYLVKRTGEKVFLECVQDMDHENMFWYRQDPGLGLRLIYFSYDVKMKEKGDIPEGYSVSREKKERFSLILESASTNQTSMYLCASSLRGVTDTQYFGPGTRLTVL.

The CDR3, as DNA: TGCGCCAGCGGAACCCAGGGGGGGGTCGCCACCGGGGAGCTGTTTTTT. Translation gives CASGTQGGVATGELFF. The chain recombines TRBV10-1 with TRBJ2-2, with D perhaps assigned TRBD1 or TRBD2 (7 bases each). The CDR3 sequence is 16 residues long. V lost 8 bases, J lost 4 bases, and 20 bases lay in between. Germline CDR1 WNHNN, CDR2 SYGVQD (reference sequence).

The chain is built from TRBV6-1 and TRBJ1-5; unclear D gene. The length of the CDR3 is 13 residues. The V end was cut by 8 bases, the J end by 5 bases, with 13 bases between. CDR1 is MNHNS and CDR2 is SASEGT in the germline V gene. The CDR3: CASQDALDQPQHF. DNA of the CDR3: TGTGCCAGCCAGGACGCTCTAGATCAGCCCCAGCATTTT.

Here the CDR3 DNA reads TGCGCCAGCAGCTTGGTAGGGGCTCCACTCTCCTACGAGCAGTACTTC. Residues: CASSLVGAPLSYEQYF. The rearrangement uses TRBV5-1 and TRBJ2-7; D might be TRBD1 (5 bases). This CDR3 is 16 amino acids long. The germline CDR1 and CDR2 sequences are SGHRS and YFSETQ. V was trimmed by 0 bases and J by 0 bases, leaving 13 bases between them.

This chain uses TRBV28 with TRBJ1-4, with 12 bases aligning to TRBD1. V lost 3 bases to trimming and J lost 3 bases; unmatched junction nucleotides: 8. The germline gives CDR1 MDHEN, CDR2 SYDVKM. The CDR3 extends over 18 amino acids. CDR3 bases: TGTGCCAGCAGTTTGTTGGGACAGGGGGCAGGGTCTAATGAAAAACTGTTTTTT. Protein: CASSLLGQGAGSNEKLFF.

The rearrangement links TRBV28 to TRBJ2-7, with 10 bases matching TRBD2. The trim removed 4 bases at V and 11 bases at J, leaving 2 bases unmatched. CDR1 is MDHEN and CDR2 is SYDVKM in the germline V gene. CDR3 size: 11 residues. CDR3 nucleotide sequence: TGTGCCAGCAGTTCTCTAGCGGGGGAGTACTTC. Its protein product is CASSSLAGEYF.

The chain recombines TRBV7-3 with TRBJ1-1; D is ambiguous. The CDR3 spans 14 residues. The germline V and J ends were trimmed by 3 bases and 5 bases, with 13 bases remaining between them. Per the germline V gene, CDR1 is SGHTA and CDR2 is FQGTGA. The CDR3 DNA sequence: TGTGCCAGCAGCTTGAGTGTTTCGGGGACTGAAGCTTTCTTT. Translating it yields CASSLSVSGTEAFF.

This chain links TRBV7-3 with TRBJ2-5, with 9 positions matching TRBD1. The CDR3 sequence is 13 residues long. The ends lost 5 bases at V and 5 bases at J; junction bases unmatched: 3. Germline V gives CDR1 SGHTA, CDR2 FQGTGA. The CDR3 sequence: CASSAGQGETQYF. CDR3 nucleotide sequence: TGTGCCAGCAGCGCGGGACAGGGCGAGACCCAGTACTTC.

The rearrangement joins TRBV28 to TRBJ2-7; 7 nucleotides align to TRBD1. Germline V lookup: CDR1 MDHEN, CDR2 SYDVKM. This CDR3 comprises 15 residues. V lost 9 bases, J lost 3 bases, and 14 bases stayed unmatched. The CDR3 protein is CASIPPRTGRYEQYF. As DNA, the CDR3 is TGTGCCAGTATACCCCCCCGGACAGGACGCTACGAGCAGTACTTC.

The chain combines TRBV7-3 with TRBJ2-5; maybe TRBD1 (5 bases). Germline V gives CDR1 SGHTA, CDR2 FQGTGA. The CDR3 is 15 residues long. Between the trimmed V and J ends, which lost 5 bases and 3 bases, there was a span of 16 bases. CDR3 loop: CASSPQPATEETQYF. The CDR3 DNA reads as TGTGCCAGCAGCCCTCAACCCGCGACAGAAGAGACCCAGTACTTC.

This clone appeared a few times. This chain links TRBV5-1 with TRBJ1-1, with 8 bases that match TRBD1. This CDR3 is built from 14 residues. Germline-derived CDR1 and CDR2 are SGHRS and YFSETQ. After removal of 4 bases from V and 1 base from J, the junction contained 3 bases not matched to a gene. CDR3 region: CASSTGQGNTEAFF. The DNA for the CDR3 is TGCGCCAGCAGCACAGGACAGGGGAACACTGAAGCTTTCTTT.

J is TRBJ2-5 and V is TRBV5-6; TRBD1 aligns across 8 bases. J was trimmed by 5 bases and V by 3 bases; bases with no gene match: 9. The V gene's germline CDR1 is SGHDT and CDR2 YYEEEE. This CDR3 has 15 amino acids. Written as DNA, the CDR3 is TGTGCCAGCAGCTACCTTCAGGGGGCCGGGGAGACCCAGTACTTC. Amino acid sequence: CASSYLQGAGETQYF.

The rearrangement joins TRBV4-3 to TRBJ2-1; possible D gene TRBD2, 6 bases. Trimming removed 1 base from V and 3 bases from J, with 13 bases in between. The V gene's germline CDR1 is LGHNA and CDR2 YSLEER. The CDR3 contains 16 residues. The CDR3 here is CASSQGLGRGYNEQFF. The CDR3 DNA reads as TGCGCCAGCAGCCAAGGCCTCGGGAGAGGCTACAATGAGCAGTTCTTC.

This clone was seen only a few times. The rearrangement joins TRBV7-9 to TRBJ2-1; D is possibly TRBD1 (6 bases). CDR1 SEHNR and CDR2 FQNEAQ come from the germline V gene (reference sequence). The CDR3 sequence is 15 residues long. V was pared by 7 bases and J by 13 bases, with 26 bases between. CDR3 protein: CASTRGQGPAGFQFF. The CDR3 coding sequence is TGTGCCAGCACCAGAGGCCAGGGGCCAGCTGGTTTCCAGTTCTTC.

The CDR3 DNA reads TGTGCCAGCAGCGGGGGCGGGGACGTTGGAGATACGCAGTATTTT. Its translation is CASSGGGDVGDTQYF. The chain employs TRBV5-4 and TRBJ2-3; tentatively, D is TRBD1 or TRBD2 (6 bases each). With 4 bases removed from V and 5 bases from J, the gap between germline ends came to 17 bases. The germline CDR1 and CDR2 sequences are SGHNT and YYREEE (reference sequence). The CDR3 consists of 15 residues.

The chain carries TRBV9 and TRBJ2-2, with 9 bases lining up with TRBD1. J lost 6 bases, V lost 3 bases, and 12 bases had no gene match. Germline values: CDR1 SGDLS, CDR2 YYNGEE. This CDR3 spans 17 amino acids. The CDR3 DNA reads TGTGCCAGCAGCGACCCATCGGGACAGGGATTTTCCGGGGAGCTGTTTTTT. Amino acid sequence: CASSDPSGQGFSGELFF.

V usage is TRBV28 and J usage is TRBJ1-4; tentatively, D is TRBD1 (6 bases). Germline assignment: CDR1 MDHEN and CDR2 SYDVKM. CDR3 length equals 14 residues. V shed 8 bases and J shed 8 bases, with 18 bases lying between them. As DNA, the CDR3 is TGTGCCAGCCTTCGGGGGGGCGAAGGAGAAAAACTGTTTTTT. Residues: CASLRGGEGEKLFF.

The chain is built from TRBV6-6 and TRBJ1-2; D not certain. The CDR3 runs to 14 residues. V lost 2 bases to trimming and J lost 3 bases, with 10 bases between them. Germline V gene sequence: CDR1 MNHNY, CDR2 SVGAGI (reference sequence). The CDR3 loop reads CASSYPGLDYGYTF. The CDR3 bases are TGTGCCAGCAGTTACCCGGGTTTGGACTATGGCTACACCTTC.